This is a list of T cell receptor beta chains from one sample in a study of early T cells in non-severe SARS-CoV-2 infection. TCRdb processed the 5' RACE reads anew with MiXCR; each CDR3 protein has one entry. The profile shows 65,000 to 80,000 distinct CDR3 sequences, more than 10% of them singletons. Sequencing used whole blood. The receptors here all came from an adult who was a healthcare worker with PCR-confirmed SARS-CoV-2 infection or an uninfected control (not recorded which). CDR3s include the opening cysteine and the closing phenylalanine or tryptophan. Each record gives: J gene, D gene, clone size, V gene, CDR3 DNA, CDR3 protein. A D gene is named only where the DNA matches it firmly. The size of a clone is reported for some rows only, either as once, few or many, or as a class for expanded clones.

TRBJ2-1 NA few TRBV28 TGTGCCAGCAGTTTCCCACAGGGATCCTACAATGAGCAGTTCTTC CASSFPQGSYNEQFF
TRBJ1-5 NA NA TRBV3-1 TGTGCCAGCAGCCAAGGCGCTTTGGGAGGCCAGCCCCAGCATTTT CASSQGALGGQPQHF
TRBJ2-2 NA few TRBV7-2 TGTGCCAGCAGCTTAGTCGACACCGGGGAGCTGTTTTTT CASSLVDTGELFF
TRBJ2-3 TRBD2 few TRBV2 TGTGCCAGCAGTGAAATCGCTAGCGGGCAGTCCACAGATACGCAGTATTTT CASSEIASGQSTDTQYF
TRBJ2-7 NA NA TRBV3-1 TGTGCCAGCAGCCAAGGGACAATACTCTCCTACGAGCAGTACTTC CASSQGTILSYEQYF
TRBJ2-3 NA few TRBV7-6 TGTGCCAGCAGCTCATTTACTGTCCCTACAGATACGCAGTATTTT CASSSFTVPTDTQYF
TRBJ2-3 TRBD2 many TRBV7-2 TGTGCCAGCAGCCTAGCGGGCAGCACAGATACGCAGTATTTT CASSLAGSTDTQYF
TRBJ2-3 TRBD2 few TRBV28 TGTGCCAGCAGTTTATCGGCTAGCGGGAGAGGAAATACGCAGTATTTT CASSLSASGRGNTQYF
TRBJ1-1 NA few TRBV6-5 TGTGCCAGCAGTTACGATGGGGGCGCGGGGACTGAAGCTTTCTTT CASSYDGGAGTEAFF
TRBJ2-7 NA NA TRBV28 TGTGCCACCCTTACACGGTCCTACGAGCAGTACTTC CATLTRSYEQYF
TRBJ2-5 NA many TRBV29-1 TGCAGCGTTGCGGAGTATTCTTCGCAAGAGACCCAGTACTTC CSVAEYSSQETQYF
TRBJ1-2 TRBD1 NA TRBV19 TGTGCCAGTAGTACTGGACAGGGCTACGGCTACACCTTC CASSTGQGYGYTF
TRBJ2-1 TRBD2 NA TRBV5-1 TGCGCCAGCAGCTTGAGCGGGAGGGCCGAGAATGAGCAGTTCTTC CASSLSGRAENEQFF
TRBJ2-1 NA many TRBV27 TGTGCCAGCAGTACAGGGTGGGATGGGAGTGAGCAGTTCTTC CASSTGWDGSEQFF
TRBJ2-3 TRBD2 NA TRBV20-1 TGCAGTGCTCTTGGACTAGCGGGATCAAACACAGATACGCAGTATTTT CSALGLAGSNTDTQYF
TRBJ2-1 TRBD2 many TRBV6-2/TRBV6-3 TGTGCCAGCGCTCCGAGCGGGGCCGACGATGAGCAGTTCTTC CASAPSGADDEQFF
TRBJ1-1 NA few TRBV7-2 TGTGCCAGTAACCTAGCCGGAGGGGGCACTGAAGCTTTCTTT CASNLAGGGTEAFF
TRBJ1-1 NA many TRBV7-6 TGTGCCAGCAGCGGGGACGGAACTGAAGCTTTCTTT CASSGDGTEAFF
TRBJ2-1 NA NA TRBV12-3/TRBV12-4 TGTGCCAGCGCGGCCGTGAGTTACTCCTACAATGAGCAGTTCTTC CASAAVSYSYNEQFF
TRBJ2-1 NA NA TRBV14 TGTGCCAGCAGCCTACTCAGCCCGCTCTCGGGCAGTGAGCAGTTCTTC CASSLLSPLSGSEQFF
TRBJ1-1 NA many TRBV11-2 TGTGCCAGCAGCCGGGATAGCCCAGAGGAAGCTTTCTTT CASSRDSPEEAFF
TRBJ2-3 NA few TRBV10-2 TGCGCCAGCAGCCCCCAAGCGGAAGGACCAGATACGCAGTATTTT CASSPQAEGPDTQYF
TRBJ2-7 NA few TRBV10-1 TGCGCCAGCAGTGCCAAACGGGGACAAGGCCACGAGCAGTACTTC CASSAKRGQGHEQYF
TRBJ2-2 TRBD2 many TRBV24-1 TGTGCCACCAGTGATTCGGGGGGTCACACCGGGGAGCTGTTTTTT CATSDSGGHTGELFF
TRBJ1-2 NA few TRBV6-5 TGTGCCAGCAGACAGGAGAACTATGGCTACACCTTC CASRQENYGYTF
TRBJ1-5 TRBD1 many TRBV30 TGTGCCTGGGAAGGACAGGGCAGCAATCAGCCCCAGCATTTT CAWEGQGSNQPQHF
TRBJ2-3 TRBD2 few TRBV18 TGTGCCAGCTCAGGGACTAGCGGGAGAACAGATACGCAGTATTTT CASSGTSGRTDTQYF
TRBJ1-1 NA NA TRBV10-1 TGCGCCAGCAGCGCTGACAGGTCCTTTGGAGAAGCTTTCTTT CASSADRSFGEAFF
TRBJ2-1 TRBD2 many TRBV3-1 TGTGCCAGCTCCCTAGCGGGTCTGAATGAGCAGTTCTTC CASSLAGLNEQFF